Presented here are 25 T cell receptor beta chains from one specimen sequenced in a study of control samples from healthy donors and cancer patients. The method was immunoSEQ multiplex PCR; TCRdb's version includes in-frame clones alone and lacks a portion of them. The data show some 130,000 clones, approximately 90% seen once. The sequenced sample consisted of blood. These TCRs come from a man aged 35 to 55 in good health.

V usage is TRBV6-6 and J usage is TRBJ1-5; 8 bases fit TRBD1. The CDR3 contains 13 residues. V trimming: 5 bases; J trimming: 7 bases; junction bases outside the gene matches: 4. Germline CDR1 and CDR2: MNHNY and SVGAGI (reference sequence). CDR3: CASSTQGVQPQHF. Written as DNA, the CDR3 is TGTGCCAGCAGTACACAGGGGGTCCAGCCCCAGCATTTT.

Note on this clone: Distinct nucleotide sequences in the sample also encode this CDR3. The rearrangement uses TRBV12-3 or TRBV12-4 and TRBJ1-2; D gene ambiguous. There are 12 residues in the CDR3. Trimming left V 6 bases short and J 4 bases short, with 9 bases between. The CDR3 coding sequence is TGTGCCAGCAGCTCTAGTCTCTATGGCTACACCTTC. Residues: CASSSSLYGYTF.

The gene calls are TRBV6-5 and TRBJ2-5, with 8 bases fitting TRBD2. Germline trimming cut 9 bases from V and 3 bases from J; bases unmatched to any gene: 9. The CDR3 loop spans 14 amino acids. Germline V gene lookup returns CDR1 MNHEY and CDR2 SVGAGI. This CDR3 is CASATGGDKETQYF. The CDR3 DNA reads TGTGCCAGTGCTACCGGGGGGGATAAAGAGACCCAGTACTTC.

The rearrangement links TRBV28 to TRBJ1-3, with D uncertain. There are 15 residues in the CDR3. CDR1 and CDR2 (germline): MDHEN, SYDVKM. Trimming stripped 2 bases from V and 0 bases from J, with 8 bases between. CDR3 in amino acids: CASSLRGSSGNTIYF. In DNA form, the CDR3 reads TGTGCCAGCAGTTTAAGAGGGAGCTCTGGAAACACCATATATTTT. Using reference TRBV28 and TRBJ1-3 for the parts outside the CDR3, the full variable domain is DVKVTQSSRYLVKRTGEKVFLECVQDMDHENMFWYRQDPGLGLRLIYFSYDVKMKEKGDIPEGYSVSREKKERFSLILESASTNQTSMYLCASSLRGSSGNTIYFGEGSWLTVV.

The chain is built from TRBV4-1 and TRBJ2-7; D is ambiguous. V lost 8 bases and J 2 bases, leaving 16 bases between the germline ends. CDR3 length: 14 residues. Germline CDR1 MGHRA, CDR2 YSYEKL. The CDR3 nucleotides read TGCGCCAGCGCCCCTTTGGGGTTTGCCTACGAGCAGTACTTC. Its translation is CASAPLGFAYEQYF.

The rearrangement links TRBV28 to TRBJ1-5; 7 nucleotides agree with TRBD1. With 6 bases clipped from V and 5 bases from J, the junction kept 4 bases outside the gene matches. CDR1 MDHEN and CDR2 SYDVKM come from the germline V gene. The CDR3 is 13 residues long. CDR3 DNA sequence: TGTGCCAGCAGAAGGGGGCCTCATCAGCCCCAGCATTTT. Residues: CASRRGPHQPQHF.

This sequence joins TRBV6-5 and TRBJ2-1, with a weak D call TRBD1 (5 bases). Trimming pared 4 bases from V and 5 bases from J, leaving 12 bases between. The CDR3 runs to 14 residues. CDR1 is MNHEY, CDR2 SVGAGI, per germline. DNA for the CDR3: TGTGCCAGCAGTTTAGATGGCAGGGACAATGAGCAGTTCTTC. Its translation: CASSLDGRDNEQFF.

This chain uses TRBV2 with TRBJ2-5; TRBD1 is a possible D gene (6 bases). Germline CDR1 SNHLY, CDR2 FYNNEI. The CDR3 sequence is 14 residues long. Trimming pared 3 bases from V and 4 bases from J, leaving 12 bases between. The CDR3 DNA follows: TGTGCCAGCAGTGAGGGCAGGGGTGTAGAGACCCAGTACTTC. Its translation is CASSEGRGVETQYF.

V gene TRBV5-1 combines with J gene TRBJ1-6; D possibly corresponds to TRBD1 (5 bases). The germline gives CDR1 SGHRS, CDR2 YFSETQ. V lost 2 bases, J lost 5 bases, and 8 bases lay in between. The CDR3 is made up of 14 amino acids. For the CDR3, the DNA is TGCGCCAGCAGCTTAAGCAGGGATAATTCACCCCTCCACTTT. It codes for CASSLSRDNSPLHF. Full variable domain (rest looked up from reference TRBV5-1 and TRBJ1-6): KAGVTQTPRYLIKTRGQQVTLSCSPISGHRSVSWYQQTPGQGLQFLFEYFSETQRNKGNFPGRFSGRQFSNSRSEMNVSTLELGDSALYLCASSLSRDNSPLHFGNGTRLTVT.

This sequence joins TRBV27 and TRBJ1-5; possible D gene TRBD1, 5 bases. V lost 5 bases and J lost 6, with 14 bases in between. Germline V gene sequence: CDR1 MNHEY, CDR2 SMNVEV (reference sequence). The CDR3 loop spans 14 amino acids. The CDR3 DNA sequence: TGTGCCAGCAGTCTAGCGGGGGGAGGTCAGCCCCAGCATTTT. This codes for CASSLAGGGQPQHF.

The chain has TRBV7-9 and TRBJ2-7; D not certain. Per the germline V gene, CDR1 is SEHNR and CDR2 is FQNEAQ (reference sequence). The CDR3 is 14 amino acids. V was clipped by 9 bases and J by 3 bases, with 18 bases between them. The CDR3: CARRMDQKFYEQYF. CDR3 DNA sequence: TGTGCCAGACGAATGGACCAGAAGTTCTACGAGCAGTACTTC.

J is TRBJ2-5 and V is TRBV11-3; a possible D gene is TRBD2 (5 bases). Germline V lookup: CDR1 SGHNT, CDR2 YENEEA. V lost 5 bases to trimming and J lost 5 bases, with 12 bases between them. This CDR3 region has 13 residues. The CDR3 sequence: CASSPPGLETQYF. CDR3 nucleotide sequence: TGTGCCAGCAGCCCGCCGGGGTTGGAGACCCAGTACTTC.

The chain carries TRBV27 and TRBJ2-7; maybe TRBD2 (5 bases). The CDR3 loop spans 15 amino acids. The germline CDR1 and CDR2 sequences are MNHEY and SMNVEV (reference sequence). The ends were cut back, 2 bases at V and 3 bases at J, with 14 bases in the middle. The CDR3 region is CASSLNTAADYEQYF. The DNA for the CDR3 is TGTGCCAGCAGTTTAAATACAGCGGCGGACTACGAGCAGTACTTC.

This chain links TRBV7-3 with TRBJ2-2, with D maybe TRBD2 (6 bases). CDR1 and CDR2 (germline): SGHTA, FQGTGA. Trimming shortened V by 0 bases and J by 4 bases, and 9 bases separated the two germline ends. CDR3 length: 15 amino acids. CDR3 loop: CASSLTSGTTGELFF. The CDR3 nucleotides are TGTGCCAGCAGCTTAACTAGCGGAACCACCGGGGAGCTGTTTTTT.

The V gene is TRBV11-2, the J gene TRBJ1-5; no reliable D call. The germline V gene encodes CDR1 SGHAT and CDR2 FQNNGV. This CDR3 has 13 amino acids. Trimming removed 5 bases from V and 0 bases from J, with 5 bases in between. The CDR3 reads CASSRSSNQPQHF. CDR3 nucleotide sequence: TGTGCCAGCAGCCGGAGTAGCAATCAGCCCCAGCATTTT.

This clone is a singleton in its sample. The CDR3 DNA sequence: TGTGCCAGCAGGGCTAGCGGGGGTCCAGAGACCCAGTACTTC. Translation: CASRASGGPETQYF. This sequence joins TRBV9 and TRBJ2-5; TRBD2 matches at 10 bases. The length of the CDR3 is 14 residues. Trimming cost V 5 bases and J 4 bases; bases outside gene matches: 5. Looked up from germline, CDR1 is SGDLS and CDR2 is YYNGEE.

V and J are TRBV6-2 or TRBV6-3 and TRBJ2-7, with D hard to call. This CDR3 has 17 amino acids. Germline-derived CDR1 and CDR2 are MNHEY and SVGEGT. Trimming took off 1 base at V and 3 bases at J, with 19 bases between the two ends. The CDR3 DNA reads as TGTGCCAGCAGTTACTGGACGGAGAGCTTTACGATCTACGAGCAGTACTTC. Its protein product is CASSYWTESFTIYEQYF.

This rearrangement joins TRBV28 to TRBJ2-1; D not resolved. The V end lost 4 bases, the J end lost 4 bases, and 5 bases lay between the germline ends. The germline V gene has CDR1 MDHEN and CDR2 SYDVKM. CDR3 length: 12 residues. CDR3: CASSSVYNEQFF. The CDR3 coding sequence is TGTGCCAGCAGTTCCGTATACAATGAGCAGTTCTTC. Full variable domain (remainder filled in from reference TRBV28 and TRBJ2-1): DVKVTQSSRYLVKRTGEKVFLECVQDMDHENMFWYRQDPGLGLRLIYFSYDVKMKEKGDIPEGYSVSREKKERFSLILESASTNQTSMYLCASSSVYNEQFFGPGTRLTVL.

This chain joins TRBV28 and TRBJ2-3, with 7 positions matching TRBD1. J lost 2 bases, V lost 4 bases, and 3 bases had no gene match. The CDR3 has 14 amino acids. Germline CDR1 and CDR2: MDHEN and SYDVKM. This chain's CDR3 is CASSYRGTTDTQYF. CDR3 DNA sequence: TGTGCCAGCAGTTACAGGGGTACCACAGATACGCAGTATTTT.

The chain is built from TRBV5-8 and TRBJ2-1; D possibly corresponds to TRBD1 (5 bases). Looked up from germline, CDR1 is SGHTS and CDR2 is YDEGEE. V lost 0 bases to trimming and J lost 2 bases, with 9 bases between them. The CDR3 has 15 residues. For the CDR3, the DNA is TGTGCCAGCAGCTTGGGGTTACAGGCCTACAATGAGCAGTTCTTC. This codes for CASSLGLQAYNEQFF.

The chain combines TRBV4-1 with TRBJ2-1; 7 nucleotides agree with TRBD1. V lost 4 bases, J lost 8 bases, and 11 bases stayed unmatched. CDR3 size: 15 residues. The germline V gene has CDR1 MGHRA and CDR2 YSYEKL. This chain's CDR3 is CASSPARGIDHEQFF. As DNA, the CDR3 is TGCGCCAGCAGCCCAGCCAGGGGGATAGACCATGAGCAGTTCTTC.

The genes are TRBV19 and TRBJ2-4; D is ambiguous. V was trimmed by 1 base and J by 0 bases, leaving 7 bases between them. Germline-derived CDR1 and CDR2 are LNHDA and SQIVND (reference sequence). The CDR3 runs 15 residues. CDR3 sequence: CASSIVASAKNIQYF. The CDR3 nucleotides are TGTGCCAGTAGTATAGTTGCGTCAGCCAAAAACATTCAGTACTTC.

The genes are TRBV19 and TRBJ2-1; D is ambiguous. The V end was cut by 3 bases, the J end by 0 bases, with 6 bases between. The CDR3 spans 14 residues. Per germline, CDR1 LNHDA and CDR2 SQIVND (reference sequence). CDR3 loop: CASSITISYNEQFF. CDR3 bases: TGTGCCAGTAGTATTACTATCTCCTACAATGAGCAGTTCTTC.

This clone was counted a single time. V usage is TRBV11-2 and J usage is TRBJ1-6, with a weak D call TRBD1 (6 bases). This CDR3 has 13 amino acids. The germline V gene encodes CDR1 SGHAT and CDR2 FQNNGV. V lost 0 bases and J 9 bases, leaving 6 bases between the germline ends. The CDR3 bases are TGTGCCAGCAGCTTAGACAGGGGTTCACCCCTCCACTTT. Translating it yields CASSLDRGSPLHF.

V and J are TRBV28 and TRBJ2-3; possibly TRBD2 for D (7 bases). From germline, CDR1 is MDHEN and CDR2 SYDVKM. There are 14 residues in the CDR3. Between the trimmed V and J ends, which lost 10 bases and 5 bases, there was a span of 19 bases. The CDR3 sequence: CATQRGGAEDTQYF. The CDR3 coding sequence is TGTGCCACCCAGCGAGGGGGGGCCGAAGATACGCAGTATTTT.